The 4 T cell receptor beta chains listed next were all sequenced from one sample in a study of T cells in localized non-small cell lung cancer. Method: immunoSEQ multiplex PCR; TCRdb's copy keeps in-frame clones and lacks some. This sample carries 25,000 to 35,000 clones, around 92% of them seen once, and the ten largest clones take 2% to 2.5%. This specimen was peripheral blood, taken before any cancer treatment. These receptors were obtained from an older female donor with stage I lung adenocarcinoma.

The rearrangement uses TRBV9 and TRBJ1-2; TRBD1 matches 9 bases. J was trimmed by 6 bases and V by 3 bases; bases with no gene match: 6. The CDR3 contains 14 residues. CDR1 is SGDLS, CDR2 YYNGEE, per germline. This CDR3 reads CASSGGTGWDGYTF. As DNA, the CDR3 is TGTGCCAGCAGCGGCGGGACAGGGTGGGATGGCTACACCTTC.

This chain uses TRBV15 with TRBJ1-5; D is perhaps TRBD1 (5 bases). V was shortened by 0 bases and J by 0 bases, with 6 bases between the two germline ends. Germline lookup yields CDR1 LNHNV and CDR2 YYDKDF (reference sequence). This CDR3 spans 15 amino acids. The DNA for the CDR3 is TGTGCCACCAGCAGAGATGGGGCTAGCAATCAGCCCCAGCATTTT. Protein product: CATSRDGASNQPQHF.

J is TRBJ1-5 and V is TRBV19; D is ambiguous. The CDR3 is 12 amino acids. Trimming pared 5 bases from V and 1 base from J, leaving 3 bases between. From germline, CDR1 is LNHDA and CDR2 SQIVND (reference sequence). The CDR3 sequence is CASSLSNQPQHF. DNA of the CDR3: TGTGCCAGTAGTCTAAGCAATCAGCCCCAGCATTTT. Variable domain in full (rest from reference TRBV19 and TRBJ1-5): DGGITQSPKYLFRKEGQNVTLSCEQNLNHDAMYWYRQDPGQGLRLIYYSQIVNDFQKGDIAEGYSVSREKKESFPLTVTSAQKNPTAFYLCASSLSNQPQHFGDGTRLSIL.

The chain couples TRBV6-1 to TRBJ2-7; weak D call: TRBD1 (5 bases). V lost 5 bases and J 4 bases, leaving 9 bases between the germline ends. In germline, CDR1 is MNHNS, CDR2 SASEGT. The CDR3 loop spans 12 amino acids. CDR3 nucleotides: TGTGCCAGCAGTACGGACAAGTACGAGCAGTACTTC. Its protein is CASSTDKYEQYF.